This T cell receptor (beta chain) originates from a study of T cells after yellow fever vaccination. TCRdb called the 5' RACE reads again in MiXCR, with one record for every CDR3 protein. The sample consists of 300,000 or so distinct CDR3 sequences, over 10% of them appearing once. General study results and limits: Booster samples showed a return of most primary-vaccination clones (around 96% CD4, roughly 85% CD8).

After removal of 3 bases from V and 9 bases from J, the junction contained 10 bases not matched to a gene. The CDR3 spans 14 residues. CDR1 and CDR2 from the germline V gene are GTSNPN and SVGIG (reference sequence). This clonotype was seen a handful of times. The target antigen is unknown. This sequence joins TRBV30 and TRBJ2-5, with TRBD2 matching over 10 bases. This sample comprised CD4+ T cells sorted from PBMCs, obtained 45 days after the yellow fever booster vaccination. This clonotype was obtained from a man aged 25 to 40 who received the YFV17D yellow fever vaccine. The CDR3 is CAWRIGLAVSAQYF. The CDR3 DNA sequence: TGTGCCTGGAGAATAGGACTAGCGGTCTCGGCCCAGTACTTC.